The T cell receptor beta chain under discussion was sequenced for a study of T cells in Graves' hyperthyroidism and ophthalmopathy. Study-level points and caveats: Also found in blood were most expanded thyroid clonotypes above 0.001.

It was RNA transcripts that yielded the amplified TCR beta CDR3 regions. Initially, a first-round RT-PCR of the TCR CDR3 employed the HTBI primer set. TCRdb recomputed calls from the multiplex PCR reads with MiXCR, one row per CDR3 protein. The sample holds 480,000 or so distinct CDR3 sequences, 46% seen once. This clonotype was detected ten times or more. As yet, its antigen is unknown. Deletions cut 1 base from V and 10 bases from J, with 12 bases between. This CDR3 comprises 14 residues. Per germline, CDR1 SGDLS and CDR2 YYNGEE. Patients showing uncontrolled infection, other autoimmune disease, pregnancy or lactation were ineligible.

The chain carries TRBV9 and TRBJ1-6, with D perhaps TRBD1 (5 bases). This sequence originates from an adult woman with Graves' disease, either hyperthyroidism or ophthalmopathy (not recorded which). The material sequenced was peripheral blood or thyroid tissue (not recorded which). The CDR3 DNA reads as TGTGCCAGCAGCGTATGGGGGGAAGGCTCACCCCTCCACTTT. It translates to CASSVWGEGSPLHF.